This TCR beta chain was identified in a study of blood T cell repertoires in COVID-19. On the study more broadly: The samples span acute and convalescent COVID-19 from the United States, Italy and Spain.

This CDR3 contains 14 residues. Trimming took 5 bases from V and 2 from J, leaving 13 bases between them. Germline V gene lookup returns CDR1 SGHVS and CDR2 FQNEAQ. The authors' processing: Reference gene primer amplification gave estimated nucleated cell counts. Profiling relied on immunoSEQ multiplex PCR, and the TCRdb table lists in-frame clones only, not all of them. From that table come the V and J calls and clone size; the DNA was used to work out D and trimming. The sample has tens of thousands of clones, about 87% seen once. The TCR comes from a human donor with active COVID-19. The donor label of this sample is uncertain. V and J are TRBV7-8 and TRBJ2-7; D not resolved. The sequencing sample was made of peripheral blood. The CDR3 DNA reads TGTGCCAGCAGCGGCCAGCAGCGAACCTACGAGCAGTACTTC. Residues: CASSGQQRTYEQYF.